What follows are 2 T cell receptor beta chains derived from one specimen sequenced in a study of blood T cell repertoires in COVID-19. Repertoires were generated with immunoSEQ multiplex PCR, while TCRdb's copy carries only in-frame clones and drops some. The sample yields 450,000 to 500,000 clones, roughly 87% seen once. The material sequenced was PBMCs or T cells enriched from blood (not recorded which). These receptor sequences come from a woman under 30 who had recovered from COVID-19.

This clone was observed a handful of times. The rearrangement links TRBV3-1 (or the pseudogene TRBV3-2) to TRBJ2-5; 8 bases fit TRBD2. The germline V gene encodes CDR1 LGHDT and CDR2 YNNKEL (reference sequence). V dropped 0 bases and J dropped 5; count of bases not matched to a gene: 11. The CDR3 has 17 residues. The chain's CDR3 is CASSQDYGRVAGETQYF. DNA of the CDR3: TGTGCCAGCAGCCAAGATTATGGGAGGGTAGCGGGGGAGACCCAGTACTTC.

The chain employs TRBV23-1 and TRBJ1-1; TRBD1 is a possible D gene (5 bases). TRBV23-1 is flagged as an ORF with uncertain function. V gave up 5 bases and J gave up 1 base, with 23 bases separating them. This CDR3 is 18 amino acids long. The CDR3 DNA reads TGCGCCAGCAGTGGGTGGGGGTTCCCCCTGCGGGAGAACACTGAAGCTTTCTTT. Translation: CASSGWGFPLRENTEAFF.